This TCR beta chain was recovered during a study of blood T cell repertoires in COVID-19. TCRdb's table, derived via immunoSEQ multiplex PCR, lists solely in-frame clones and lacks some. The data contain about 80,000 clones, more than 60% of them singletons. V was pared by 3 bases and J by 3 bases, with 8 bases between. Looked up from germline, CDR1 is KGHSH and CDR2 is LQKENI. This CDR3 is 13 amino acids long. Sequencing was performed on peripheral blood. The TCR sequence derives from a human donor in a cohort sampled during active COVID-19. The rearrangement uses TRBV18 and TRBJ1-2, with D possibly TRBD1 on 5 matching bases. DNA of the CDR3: TGTGCCAGCTCACCCAGGGAGGACTATGGCTACACCTTC. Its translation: CASSPREDYGYTF.